This T cell receptor beta chain was recovered during a study of blood T cell repertoires in COVID-19. Study context: The United States, Italy and Spain were the sources of the acute and convalescent COVID-19 samples.

The protocol was immunoSEQ multiplex PCR, while the TCRdb copy is restricted to in-frame clones and leaves out a portion. Of about 440,000 clones in the sample, 70% to 90% are singletons; the top ten hold roughly 12%. This CDR3 has 13 residues. In germline, CDR1 is SGHTS, CDR2 YDEGEE. The V segment lost 7 bases and the J segment 8 bases; nucleotides outside the gene matches: 10. This clonotype was obtained from a woman aged 50 to 65 with COVID-19, enrolled during active disease. The sample comprised peripheral blood. The J gene is TRBJ1-1, the V gene TRBV5-8; 8 bases fit TRBD1. The CDR3 DNA sequence: TGTGCCAGCGGGATAGACAGGGGCACGGAAGCTTTCTTT. Its protein product is CASGIDRGTEAFF.